This T cell receptor beta chain was profiled in a study of cytomegalovirus exposure and HLA in healthy donors. Some clones are missing from TCRdb's copy, which holds only in-frame ones; the method was immunoSEQ multiplex PCR. The sample has 50,000 to 80,000 clones; around 89% are singletons. CDR3 size: 14 residues. Germline CDR1 and CDR2: MNHEY and SMNVEV (reference sequence). Unmatched junction bases numbered 8, after V lost 4 bases and J lost 11 bases. This rearrangement joins TRBV27 to TRBJ2-2; 9 bases are shared with TRBD1. The clonotype originates from a woman aged 18-29 years in good health and CMV-seronegative. The sequencing input was PBMCs. The CDR3 DNA follows: TGTGCCAGCAGTTCCCTGACAGGGGGGGACGAGCTGTTTTTT. Protein product: CASSSLTGGDELFF.